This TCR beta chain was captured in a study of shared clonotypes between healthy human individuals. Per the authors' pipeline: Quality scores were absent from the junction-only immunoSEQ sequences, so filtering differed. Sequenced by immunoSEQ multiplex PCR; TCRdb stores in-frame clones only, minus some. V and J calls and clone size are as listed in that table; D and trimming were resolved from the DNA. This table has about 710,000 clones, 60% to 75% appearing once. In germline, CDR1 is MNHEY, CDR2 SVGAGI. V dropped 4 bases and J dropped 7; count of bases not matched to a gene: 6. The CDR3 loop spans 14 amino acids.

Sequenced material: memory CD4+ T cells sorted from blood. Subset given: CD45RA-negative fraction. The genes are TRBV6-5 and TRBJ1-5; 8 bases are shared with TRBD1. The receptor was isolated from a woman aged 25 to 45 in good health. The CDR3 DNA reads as TGTGCCAGCAGTTCCCAGGGGGCAGGGCAGCCCCAGCATTTT. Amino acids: CASSSQGAGQPQHF.